The T cell receptor beta chain described here comes from a study of blood T cell repertoires in COVID-19. The data were produced by immunoSEQ multiplex PCR, yet TCRdb's version contains in-frame clones alone and is incomplete. The data hold under 250,000 clones, with about 93% observed a single time. From germline, CDR1 is SGHRS and CDR2 YFSETQ. Trimming cost V 4 bases and J 0 bases; bases outside gene matches: 8. CDR3 length: 16 amino acids. The origin of this receptor is a man aged 60 to 69 with COVID-19, enrolled during active disease. Sequences were obtained from peripheral blood. The chain recombines TRBV5-1 with TRBJ2-3; TRBD2 matches 7 bases. For the CDR3, the DNA is TGCGCCAGCAGCCGGGATATGCGGGGGAGCACAGATACGCAGTATTTT. Translating it yields CASSRDMRGSTDTQYF. Looking up the rest from reference TRBV5-1 and TRBJ2-3 gives the full variable domain: KAGVTQTPRYLIKTRGQQVTLSCSPISGHRSVSWYQQTPGQGLQFLFEYFSETQRNKGNFPGRFSGRQFSNSRSEMNVSTLELGDSALYLCASSRDMRGSTDTQYFGPGTRLTVL.